This is a list of T cell receptor beta chains from one sample in a study. TCRdb re-derived calls from the RT-PCR reads in MiXCR, one entry per CDR3 protein. This table holds about 700,000 distinct CDR3 sequences, 14% found once. Sequencing used memory CD4+ T cells from blood. The receptor source for this set is a female donor in good health, serving as a healthy control. Both conserved end residues are part of each CDR3. D genes are given only for firm matches. Clone size is shown for a subset of rows, as once, few, many or a class of expanded clone.

V	J	D	size	DNA	CDR3
TRBV9	TRBJ2-1	-	many	TGTGCCAGCAGCCGCGGTAAGGATGAGCAGTTCTTC	CASSRGKDEQFF
TRBV7-9	TRBJ2-1	-	-	TGTGCCAGCAGCGGGCCCCGAGGGGGAACCTCCTACAATGAGCAGTTCTTC	CASSGPRGGTSYNEQFF
TRBV5-8	TRBJ2-7	-	many	TGTGCCAGCAGCTTGGCGACTTCAGCCCGGGGCGAGCAGTACTTC	CASSLATSARGEQYF
TRBV28	TRBJ2-4	-	few	TGTGCCAGCAGTTTATGGACAGCTAAAAACATTCAGTACTTC	CASSLWTAKNIQYF
TRBV7-2	TRBJ2-5	-	-	TGTGCCAGCAGCTTAGGTGATAACAGGGCGGCAGAGACCCAGTACTTC	CASSLGDNRAAETQYF
TRBV20-1	TRBJ2-3	TRBD2	-	TGCAGTGCTAGGGGCAAGACTAGCGGGGGTACAGATACGCAGTATTTT	CSARGKTSGGTDTQYF
TRBV4-3	TRBJ2-2	-	few	TGCGCCAGCAGCCATAACTCAGTGAACACCGGGGAGCTGTTTTTT	CASSHNSVNTGELFF
TRBV18	TRBJ1-1	TRBD1	few	TGTGCCAGCTCACGAGCCGGGACAGTGAACACTGAAGCTTTCTTT	CASSRAGTVNTEAFF
TRBV27	TRBJ2-7	TRBD1	many	TGTGCCAGCAGTTTATCGCCACTGACAGGGTCTGTCCACGAGCAGTACTTC	CASSLSPLTGSVHEQYF
TRBV7-2	TRBJ1-5	-	many	TGTGCCAGCAGCTTTCGGGGGAATCAGCCCCAGCATTTT	CASSFRGNQPQHF
TRBV12-3/TRBV12-4	TRBJ2-7	TRBD1	few	TGTGCCAGCAGTTGGAGAGGGACAGTTTACGAGCAGTACTTC	CASSWRGTVYEQYF